What follows are 9 T cell receptor beta chains derived from one specimen sequenced in a study of memory CD4+ T cells and cytomegalovirus serostatus. The data were produced by immunoSEQ multiplex PCR, yet TCRdb's version contains in-frame clones alone and is incomplete. The table records fewer than 90,000 clones, roughly 78% of them present only once. The sort gate was single viable CD3+CD4+CD8-CD45RO+ cells for memory CD4+ T cells. Sequenced material: memory CD4+ T cells from blood. These receptors all stem from an adult in good health and CMV-seropositive.

This clone was observed once. This sequence joins TRBV19 and TRBJ1-5; 7 nucleotides line up with TRBD1. Germline-derived CDR1 and CDR2 are LNHDA and SQIVND (reference sequence). The junction had 8 bases not matched to a gene; V was cut back by 0 bases and J by 0 bases. This CDR3 spans 18 amino acids. The CDR3 spells CASSIDRRDRYSNQPQHF. The CDR3, as DNA: TGTGCCAGTAGTATAGATCGTCGGGACAGATATAGCAATCAGCCCCAGCATTTT.

This clone was observed a single time. V and J are TRBV19 and TRBJ1-2; D uncertain. This CDR3 is 15 amino acids long. Trimming removed 7 bases at V and 5 bases at J, with 20 bases between. CDR1 and CDR2 (germline): LNHDA, SQIVND (reference sequence). CDR3 in DNA: TGTGCCAGTAAGGATAGGTCCCTCGGGAGGTATGGCTACACCTTC. Translation gives CASKDRSLGRYGYTF.

This clone was picked up a small number of times. The chain is built from TRBV30 and TRBJ1-4; D unresolved. The germline V and J ends were trimmed by 0 bases and 10 bases, with 15 bases remaining between them. The CDR3 runs to 14 residues. CDR1 is GTSNPN, CDR2 SVGIG, per germline (reference sequence). The CDR3 spells CAWSVLREAGKLFF. Here the CDR3 DNA reads TGTGCCTGGAGTGTACTGAGGGAGGCGGGAAAACTGTTTTTT.

The rearrangement uses TRBV25-1 and TRBJ1-1; D is undetermined. Germline CDR1 reads MGHDK; CDR2 reads SYGVNS. V was cut by 6 bases and J by 3 bases, with 8 bases left in between. This CDR3 contains 12 residues. CDR3 protein: CASSSSHTEAFF. In DNA, the CDR3 is TGTGCCAGCAGCAGCAGCCACACTGAAGCTTTCTTT.

J is TRBJ1-1 and V is TRBV6-6; the D gene is possibly TRBD1 (5 bases). There are 14 residues in the CDR3. Germline V CDR1 and CDR2: MNHNY, SVGAGI (reference sequence). V lost 6 bases and J 1 base, leaving 12 bases between the germline ends. CDR3 protein: CASRYPGGNTEAFF. The CDR3 bases are TGTGCCAGCAGATACCCTGGGGGGAACACTGAAGCTTTCTTT.

The rearrangement links TRBV9 to TRBJ2-1, with D uncertain. Trimming shortened V by 3 bases and J by 0 bases, and 7 bases separated the two germline ends. Germline CDR1 and CDR2: SGDLS and YYNGEE. The CDR3 covers 14 residues. The CDR3 loop is CASSASGSYNEQFF. In nucleotides, the CDR3 is TGTGCCAGCAGCGCATCGGGCTCCTACAATGAGCAGTTCTTC.

The gene calls are TRBV11-3 and TRBJ2-1; 10 nucleotides line up with TRBD2. CDR1 is SGHNT and CDR2 is YENEEA in the germline V gene. The CDR3 is 14 amino acids. J lost 7 bases, V lost 3 bases, and 3 bases had no gene match. CDR3 region: CASSLASGRNEQFF. In DNA form, the CDR3 reads TGTGCCAGCAGCTTGGCTAGCGGGAGAAATGAGCAGTTCTTC.

The chain employs TRBV7-2 and TRBJ1-2, with 9 bases matching TRBD1. V trimming: 2 bases; J trimming: 7 bases; junction bases outside the gene matches: 8. Germline CDR1 SGHTA, CDR2 FQGNSA. The CDR3 sequence is 15 residues long. For the CDR3, the DNA is TGTGCCAGCAGCTTAAGGGGACAGGGAGTGAGTGGCTACACCTTC. This sequence encodes CASSLRGQGVSGYTF.

The chain combines TRBV7-6 with TRBJ2-5; 9 nucleotides align to TRBD2. V lost 1 base, J lost 4 bases, and 4 bases stayed unmatched. The CDR3 runs 15 residues. Germline assignment: CDR1 SGHVS and CDR2 FNYEAQ. The chain's CDR3 is CASSLGGAGGETQYF. CDR3 in DNA: TGTGCCAGCAGCTTAGGTGGAGCGGGGGGAGAGACCCAGTACTTC.